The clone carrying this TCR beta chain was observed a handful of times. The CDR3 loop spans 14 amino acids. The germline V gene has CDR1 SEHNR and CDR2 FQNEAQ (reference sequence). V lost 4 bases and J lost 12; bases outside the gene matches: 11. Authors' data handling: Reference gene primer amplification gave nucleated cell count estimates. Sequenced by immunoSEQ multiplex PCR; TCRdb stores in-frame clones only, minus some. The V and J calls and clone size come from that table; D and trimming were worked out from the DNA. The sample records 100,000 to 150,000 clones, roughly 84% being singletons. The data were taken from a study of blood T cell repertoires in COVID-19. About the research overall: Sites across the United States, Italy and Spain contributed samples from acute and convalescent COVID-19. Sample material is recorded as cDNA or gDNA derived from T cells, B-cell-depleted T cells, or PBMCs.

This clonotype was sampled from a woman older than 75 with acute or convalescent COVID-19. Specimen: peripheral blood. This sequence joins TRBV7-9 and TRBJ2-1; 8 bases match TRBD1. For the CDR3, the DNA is TGTGCCAGCAGCTCCAGAAATACCGGGACAGGGCAGTTCTTC. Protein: CASSSRNTGTGQFF.